This is a list of T cell receptor beta chains from one sample in a study of T-cell memory formation after mild COVID-19. TCRdb reanalysed the 5' RACE reads using MiXCR and keeps one entry per CDR3 protein. In the table there are approximately 490,000 distinct CDR3 sequences, roughly 22% of which are singletons. The material sequenced was PBMCs or a T cell subset sorted from them (not recorded which). The receptors stem from an adult woman who had mild COVID-19 (a few samples of this study predate the infection). Cell type and time point are not known. CDR3s include the opening cysteine and the closing phenylalanine or tryptophan. Each record gives: CDR3 DNA, CDR3 protein, clone size, V gene, D gene, J gene. A D gene is named only where the DNA matches it firmly. The size of a clone is reported for some rows only, either as once, few or many, or as a class for expanded clones.

CDR3 DNA: TGTGCCAGTAGATATCCCGAGGTCGCTGAGCAGTTCTTC
CDR3 protein: CASRYPEVAEQFF
clone size: few
V gene: TRBV11-2
D gene: NA
J gene: TRBJ2-1

CDR3 DNA: TGTGCCAGCAGTCGTTCGGGATTCGACGAGCAGTACTTC
CDR3 protein: CASSRSGFDEQYF
clone size: NA
V gene: TRBV6-1
D gene: NA
J gene: TRBJ2-7

CDR3 DNA: TGCAGCGTGGTGCCCGGGGGAGATACGCAGTATTTT
CDR3 protein: CSVVPGGDTQYF
clone size: few
V gene: TRBV29-1
D gene: NA
J gene: TRBJ2-3

CDR3 DNA: TGTGCCAGCAGTCACATTGGGACAACGAGCACAGATACGCAGTATTTT
CDR3 protein: CASSHIGTTSTDTQYF
clone size: few
V gene: TRBV7-8
D gene: NA
J gene: TRBJ2-3

CDR3 DNA: TGTGCCAGCAGGGACGGGTCGAACACCGGGGAGCTGTTTTTT
CDR3 protein: CASRDGSNTGELFF
clone size: NA
V gene: TRBV7-9
D gene: NA
J gene: TRBJ2-2

CDR3 DNA: TGTGCCAGCAGCCCCCGCCCGAGAGGGAAAGAGACCCAGTACTTC
CDR3 protein: CASSPRPRGKETQYF
clone size: NA
V gene: TRBV7-2
D gene: NA
J gene: TRBJ2-5

CDR3 DNA: TGTGCCAGCAGTGATTTACGACAGGGGTCTGAAGCTTTCTTT
CDR3 protein: CASSDLRQGSEAFF
clone size: few
V gene: TRBV6-1
D gene: TRBD1
J gene: TRBJ1-1

CDR3 DNA: TGTGCCACCAGTGATCCCCGGTCAGGGGCGAACACCGGGGAGCTGTTTTTT
CDR3 protein: CATSDPRSGANTGELFF
clone size: few
V gene: TRBV24-1
D gene: NA
J gene: TRBJ2-2

CDR3 DNA: TGCGCCAGCAGCCAAGATCCCGGACAGGTGGATGGCTACACCTTC
CDR3 protein: CASSQDPGQVDGYTF
clone size: NA
V gene: TRBV4-1
D gene: TRBD1
J gene: TRBJ1-2

CDR3 DNA: TGCGCCAGCAGCCTGGGGGGACAGGGTGTGACTCAGCCCCAGCATTTT
CDR3 protein: CASSLGGQGVTQPQHF
clone size: NA
V gene: TRBV4-1
D gene: TRBD1
J gene: TRBJ1-5

CDR3 DNA: TGCAGCGTATCTTTTCGCGGGAGGAGTTCTAGCACAGATACGCAGTATTTT
CDR3 protein: CSVSFRGRSSSTDTQYF
clone size: NA
V gene: TRBV29-1
D gene: TRBD2
J gene: TRBJ2-3

CDR3 DNA: TGCGCCAGCAGCATCGCTCTAGCGGGGGTGAGCTCCTACAATGAGCAGTTCTTC
CDR3 protein: CASSIALAGVSSYNEQFF
clone size: few
V gene: TRBV4-1
D gene: TRBD2
J gene: TRBJ2-1

CDR3 DNA: TGCGCCAGCAGCTTGCTACCCCTCGGCACCTCGGCCGGCACTGAAGCTTTCTTT
CDR3 protein: CASSLLPLGTSAGTEAFF
clone size: NA
V gene: TRBV5-1
D gene: NA
J gene: TRBJ1-1

CDR3 DNA: TGTGCCAGCAGTTTAGGGGTCATCGGGTATGGCTACACCTTC
CDR3 protein: CASSLGVIGYGYTF
clone size: few
V gene: TRBV12-3/TRBV12-4
D gene: NA
J gene: TRBJ1-2

CDR3 DNA: TGTGCCAGCAGTTTATCCGGGACAGCGTTCTCCTACGAGCAGTACTTC
CDR3 protein: CASSLSGTAFSYEQYF
clone size: NA
V gene: TRBV27
D gene: TRBD1
J gene: TRBJ2-7

CDR3 DNA: TGTGCCAGCAGCATCTGGCAGGGGGGGAACACCGGGGAGCTGTTTTTT
CDR3 protein: CASSIWQGGNTGELFF
clone size: NA
V gene: TRBV7-6
D gene: NA
J gene: TRBJ2-2

CDR3 DNA: TGTGCCTGGAGTGGGACTAGCGGAGCCAAAAACATTCAGTACTTC
CDR3 protein: CAWSGTSGAKNIQYF
clone size: NA
V gene: TRBV30
D gene: TRBD2
J gene: TRBJ2-4

CDR3 DNA: TGTGCCAGCAGTTACGCCGCAACGAACACTGAAGCTTTCTTT
CDR3 protein: CASSYAATNTEAFF
clone size: few
V gene: TRBV6-5
D gene: NA
J gene: TRBJ1-1

CDR3 DNA: TGTGCCAGCGGTGTCACCACAGATACGCAGTATTTT
CDR3 protein: CASGVTTDTQYF
clone size: NA
V gene: TRBV12-3/TRBV12-4
D gene: NA
J gene: TRBJ2-3

CDR3 DNA: TGTGCCAGCAGTGGACAGTACACAGATACGCAGTATTTT
CDR3 protein: CASSGQYTDTQYF
clone size: few
V gene: TRBV14
D gene: NA
J gene: TRBJ2-3

CDR3 DNA: TGCAGCGTCTTAGGACAGGGGTCCTACGAGCAGTACTTC
CDR3 protein: CSVLGQGSYEQYF
clone size: NA
V gene: TRBV29-1
D gene: TRBD1
J gene: TRBJ2-7

CDR3 DNA: TGTGCCAGCAGCCCCCGAGTACTAGCGGGAGGGCTCGTGAGGCAAGAGACCCAGTACTTC
CDR3 protein: CASSPRVLAGGLVRQETQYF
clone size: NA
V gene: TRBV7-2
D gene: TRBD2
J gene: TRBJ2-5

CDR3 DNA: TGTGCCAGCAGCGTAGCTAGCGCCGGGCGCACAGATACGCAGTATTTT
CDR3 protein: CASSVASAGRTDTQYF
clone size: NA
V gene: TRBV9
D gene: NA
J gene: TRBJ2-3

CDR3 DNA: TGCGCCAGCAGCCAACAAACAGGGGGCACAGATACGCAGTATTTT
CDR3 protein: CASSQQTGGTDTQYF
clone size: NA
V gene: TRBV4-1
D gene: TRBD1
J gene: TRBJ2-3

CDR3 DNA: TGTGCCAGCAGTGAAGCGGAGGGGGCAGCGGAGCAGTACTTC
CDR3 protein: CASSEAEGAAEQYF
clone size: few
V gene: TRBV2
D gene: NA
J gene: TRBJ2-7

CDR3 DNA: TGTGCCAGCAGCTTAGAACCCACGACAGAATACCAAGAGACCCAGTACTTC
CDR3 protein: CASSLEPTTEYQETQYF
clone size: NA
V gene: TRBV7-8
D gene: NA
J gene: TRBJ2-5

CDR3 DNA: TGCAGCGTTCAAGCAGGGGGAGGCAATCAGCCCCAGCATTTT
CDR3 protein: CSVQAGGGNQPQHF
clone size: NA
V gene: TRBV29-1
D gene: TRBD1
J gene: TRBJ1-5

CDR3 DNA: TGTGCCAGCAGCTTAACGGGACTAGTGAACAATGAGCAGTTCTTC
CDR3 protein: CASSLTGLVNNEQFF
clone size: NA
V gene: TRBV7-9
D gene: TRBD2
J gene: TRBJ2-1

CDR3 DNA: TGCAGTGCTAGGGACAGGAGCTACATGAACACTGAAGCTTTCTTT
CDR3 protein: CSARDRSYMNTEAFF
clone size: few
V gene: TRBV20-1
D gene: TRBD1
J gene: TRBJ1-1

CDR3 DNA: TGTGCCAGCAGCCAAGATTCCGAGAGAGATACGCAGTATTTT
CDR3 protein: CASSQDSERDTQYF
clone size: NA
V gene: TRBV4-2
D gene: NA
J gene: TRBJ2-3

CDR3 DNA: TGTGCTAGTGGTTTGGGACAGTTGAACACTGAAGCTTTCTTT
CDR3 protein: CASGLGQLNTEAFF
clone size: NA
V gene: TRBV12-5
D gene: NA
J gene: TRBJ1-1

CDR3 DNA: TGTGCCAGCAGCGGGCTACAGGGGACCTCCTACAATGAGCAGTTCTTC
CDR3 protein: CASSGLQGTSYNEQFF
clone size: NA
V gene: TRBV7-9
D gene: TRBD1
J gene: TRBJ2-1

CDR3 DNA: TGTGCCAGCAGTTATGGGCGCACTCTCTCCTACAATGAGCAGTTCTTC
CDR3 protein: CASSYGRTLSYNEQFF
clone size: few
V gene: TRBV6-5
D gene: NA
J gene: TRBJ2-1

CDR3 DNA: TGTGCCAGCAGCCCAGCCGGGACGCTTCCCTACGAGCAGTACTTC
CDR3 protein: CASSPAGTLPYEQYF
clone size: few
V gene: TRBV6-5
D gene: NA
J gene: TRBJ2-7

CDR3 DNA: TGTGCCAGCAAACAGGGGTCCTATGGCTACACCTTC
CDR3 protein: CASKQGSYGYTF
clone size: few
V gene: TRBV27
D gene: TRBD1
J gene: TRBJ1-2

CDR3 DNA: TGTGCCAGCAGCCAAGAGCCGCTTGAGCAGTTCTTC
CDR3 protein: CASSQEPLEQFF
clone size: NA
V gene: TRBV4-2
D gene: NA
J gene: TRBJ2-1

CDR3 DNA: TGTGCCAGCAGCTTAAAGGGGGGAAGCGTAGGTGAGCAGTTCTTC
CDR3 protein: CASSLKGGSVGEQFF
clone size: few
V gene: TRBV7-3
D gene: NA
J gene: TRBJ2-1

CDR3 DNA: TGTGCCTGGAGTGGGACTAGCCCGGCGGATGAGCAGTTCTTC
CDR3 protein: CAWSGTSPADEQFF
clone size: NA
V gene: TRBV30
D gene: TRBD2
J gene: TRBJ2-1

CDR3 DNA: TGTGCCAGCAGTTTCCTAGCGGCTGGGGCCAACGTCCTGACTTTC
CDR3 protein: CASSFLAAGANVLTF
clone size: many
V gene: TRBV27
D gene: TRBD2
J gene: TRBJ2-6

CDR3 DNA: TGCAGCGTTGCCGGGACGAGTACCGGGGAGCTGTTTTTT
CDR3 protein: CSVAGTSTGELFF
clone size: few
V gene: TRBV29-1
D gene: NA
J gene: TRBJ2-2

CDR3 DNA: TGCGCCAGCAGCGAGGGACTAGCGGGGTTCACAGATACGCAGTATTTT
CDR3 protein: CASSEGLAGFTDTQYF
clone size: few
V gene: TRBV5-1
D gene: TRBD2
J gene: TRBJ2-3